This T cell receptor (beta chain) was identified during a study of blood T cell repertoires in COVID-19. About the study: T cells, B-cell-depleted T cells, or PBMCs supplied cDNA or gDNA.

The protocol was immunoSEQ multiplex PCR, while the TCRdb copy is restricted to in-frame clones and leaves out a portion. The sample lists hundreds of thousands of clones, 85% to 90% occurring once. The recovered donors of Cohort 3 showed two negative PCRs, clearance, or symptom resolution. The germline V gene has CDR1 DFQATT and CDR2 SNEGSKA (reference sequence). This CDR3 is built from 14 residues. V gave up 3 bases and J gave up 0 bases, with 9 bases separating them. Source material: PBMCs or T cells enriched from blood (not recorded which). The V and J genes are TRBV20-1 and TRBJ1-5; D is perhaps TRBD1 (5 bases). The clonotype was recovered from a man aged 25 to 40 who had recovered from COVID-19. CDR3 sequence: CSASTGGSNQPQHF. CDR3 coding DNA: TGCAGTGCTAGTACCGGGGGTAGCAATCAGCCCCAGCATTTT.